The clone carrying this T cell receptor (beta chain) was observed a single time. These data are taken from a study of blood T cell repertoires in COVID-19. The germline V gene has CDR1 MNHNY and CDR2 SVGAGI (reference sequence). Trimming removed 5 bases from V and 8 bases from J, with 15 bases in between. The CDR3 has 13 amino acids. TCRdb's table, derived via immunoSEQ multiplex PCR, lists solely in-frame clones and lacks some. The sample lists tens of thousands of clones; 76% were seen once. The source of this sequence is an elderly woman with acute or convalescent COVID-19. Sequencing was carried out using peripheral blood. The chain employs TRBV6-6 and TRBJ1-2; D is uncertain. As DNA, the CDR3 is TGTGCCAGCAGTCCTCGCCCGGCGCGGGGCTACACCTTC. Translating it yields CASSPRPARGYTF.